One T cell receptor beta chain is described in this entry. Its antigen remains unknown. This sample stems from a study of OX40 agonist ivuxolimab in advanced cancers. Looking at the study overall: Ivuxolimab, an antibody acting as an agonist of OX40 (CD134), was used to treat patients.

Sequencing was performed with immunoSEQ multiplex PCR; in TCRdb, only in-frame clones are kept and a portion is missing. Of approximately 76,000 clones detected, approximately 83% appear once; the ten largest clones hold approximately 5.1%. Study observations and caveats: The investigators did not determine what antigen specificity the expanded peripheral T cells had. Fewer expanded clones were found on average in CD4+ than in CD8+ T cells.

The starting material was CD4+ or CD8+ T cells sorted from blood, obtained in a trial of the OX40 agonist ivuxolimab. The clonotype originates from an adult with an advanced solid tumor such as melanoma, head and neck, liver or kidney cancer.

The CDR3 spells CASSPLAGGTEAFF. DNA of the CDR3: TGTGCCAGCAGTCCTCTCGCCGGTGGCACTGAAGCTTTCTTT. The V call is TRBV27, the J call TRBJ1-1; D uncertain. Per germline, CDR1 MNHEY and CDR2 SMNVEV (reference sequence). Trimming stripped 5 bases from V and 4 bases from J, with 14 bases between. The CDR3 totals 14 residues.